A selection of T cell receptor beta chains follows, all from one sample in a study of shared T cell receptors in the human thymus. The protocol was immunoSEQ multiplex PCR, while the TCRdb copy is restricted to in-frame clones and leaves out a portion. The repertoire includes over 450,000 clones, around 78% of them detected once, and about 0.012% sits in the top ten. The data also belong to a second study, concerning human thymus T cells.

Sequences were obtained from thymocytes. These receptors were collected from a boy under three years old with a congenital heart defect. Both conserved end residues are part of each CDR3. D genes are given only for firm matches. Clone size is given for some rows only: seen once, a few or many times, or a class if the clone is expanded.

V	J	D	size	CDR3	DNA
TRBV5-4	TRBJ2-3	TRBD1	.	CASSFGTGTDTQYF	TGTGCCAGCAGCTTCGGGACAGGGACAGATACGCAGTATTTT
TRBV25-1	TRBJ1-4	TRBD1	once	CASSPQGDTNEKLFF	TGTGCCAGCAGTCCCCAGGGGGACACTAATGAAAAACTGTTTTTT
TRBV6-5	TRBJ1-2	.	few	CASSRFGSDYGYTF	TGTGCCAGCAGCCGCTTCGGGAGTGACTATGGCTACACCTTC
TRBV28	TRBJ2-3	TRBD2	.	CASSFLGLADSTDTQYF	TGTGCCAGCAGTTTTCTGGGACTAGCGGATAGCACAGATACGCAGTATTTT
TRBV6-5	TRBJ2-1	TRBD2	few	CASSKSGNMNNEQFF	TGTGCCAGCAGTAAGAGCGGGAATATGAACAATGAGCAGTTCTTC
TRBV19	TRBJ2-7	TRBD2	.	CASSVRLAGGPGRGVYEQYF	TGTGCCAGTAGTGTCCGACTAGCGGGAGGCCCCGGGAGGGGAGTCTACGAGCAGTACTTC
TRBV18	TRBJ2-7	.	.	CASSLREDNEQYF	TGTGCCAGCTCGCTCAGGGAGGACAACGAGCAGTACTTC
TRBV30	TRBJ2-7	.	.	CAWSVPGVSYEQYF	TGTGCCTGGAGTGTACCCGGGGTATCCTACGAGCAGTACTTC
TRBV27	TRBJ2-7	TRBD1	.	CASSLKGAGQGSYEQYF	TGTGCCAGCAGTTTAAAAGGGGCGGGACAGGGCTCCTACGAGCAGTACTTC
TRBV28	TRBJ2-7	TRBD1	.	CASSSPDRNWYSLDYEQYF	TGTGCCAGCAGTTCACCGGACAGGAACTGGTATTCGCTGGACTACGAGCAGTACTTC
TRBV6-5	TRBJ2-7	TRBD2	.	CASSYSGGSAYEQYF	TGTGCCAGCAGTTACTCTGGCGGGAGTGCGTACGAGCAGTACTTC
TRBV4-2	TRBJ2-2	TRBD2	few	CASSPWGAGEGTGELFF	TGTGCCAGCAGCCCTTGGGGAGCGGGAGAGGGGACCGGGGAGCTGTTTTTT
TRBV10-3	TRBJ1-1	TRBD1	.	CAIKGGGTEAFF	TGTGCCATCAAAGGGGGCGGCACTGAAGCTTTCTTT
TRBV27	TRBJ2-3	.	.	CASSFVSYSTDTQYF	TGTGCCAGCAGTTTCGTTAGCTACAGCACAGATACGCAGTATTTT
TRBV15	TRBJ2-7	.	.	CATSRRRGRLLYEQYF	TGTGCCACCAGCAGACGGCGGGGCCGCCTGCTCTACGAGCAGTACTTC
TRBV15	TRBJ2-2	TRBD1	few	CATSSKKTGEGTGELFF	TGTGCCACCAGCAGCAAAAAAACAGGGGAAGGGACCGGGGAGCTGTTTTTT
TRBV2	TRBJ2-7	TRBD2	.	CASTLTVAGGDRVYYEQYF	TGTGCCAGCACCCTTACCGTAGCGGGAGGCGACCGGGTTTACTACGAGCAGTACTTC
TRBV27	TRBJ2-1	TRBD2	.	CASSWGGVSYNEQFF	TGTGCCAGCAGTTGGGGGGGGGTGTCATACAATGAGCAGTTCTTC
TRBV15	TRBJ2-1	TRBD1	.	CATNRDRGPLDNEQFF	TGTGCCACCAACCGGGACAGGGGACCTCTCGACAATGAGCAGTTCTTC
TRBV14	TRBJ1-1	.	.	CASSPGGNTEAFF	TGTGCCAGCAGCCCCGGGGGGAACACTGAAGCTTTCTTT
TRBV29-1	TRBJ2-2	TRBD2	few	CSVEDILPRRTSGSWTGELFF	TGCAGCGTTGAAGATATCCTCCCGAGAAGGACTAGCGGGAGTTGGACCGGGGAGCTGTTTTTT
TRBV21-1	TRBJ1-5	.	.	CASSKFEHQPQHF	TGTGCCAGCAGCAAATTCGAGCATCAGCCCCAGCATTTT
TRBV5-1	TRBJ2-3	TRBD1	.	CASSFSTGGESDTQYF	TGCGCCAGCAGCTTCTCTACAGGGGGCGAGTCAGATACGCAGTATTTT
TRBV18	TRBJ1-5	TRBD1	.	CASSPGTGGANQPQHF	TGTGCCAGCTCACCCGGGACAGGGGGCGCGAATCAGCCCCAGCATTTT
TRBV5-6	TRBJ2-1	.	.	CASSSPTEAYNEQFF	TGTGCCAGCAGCTCACCCACGGAGGCCTACAATGAGCAGTTCTTC
TRBV7-8	TRBJ2-7	TRBD1	.	CASSLPGDRGHFSYEQYF	TGTGCCAGCAGCTTACCGGGGGACAGGGGCCATTTCTCCTACGAGCAGTACTTC
TRBV5-4	TRBJ1-1	TRBD1	.	CASSSGTGVTFF	TGTGCCAGCAGCTCGGGGACAGGGGTGACTTTCTTT
TRBV4-3	TRBJ2-7	.	.	CASSHDRGQGHEQYF	TGCGCCAGCAGTCACGATAGAGGGCAGGGGCACGAGCAGTACTTC
TRBV29-1	TRBJ1-3	.	few	CSVGQGKGRRNTIYF	TGCAGCGTTGGTCAGGGGAAGGGTAGGAGAAACACCATATATTTT
TRBV19	TRBJ1-3	TRBD1	.	CASIPRGQGLISGNTIYF	TGTGCCAGTATTCCTCGGGGACAGGGGCTTATCTCTGGAAACACCATATATTTT
TRBV28	TRBJ1-5	.	.	CASSYSRGQPQHF	TGTGCCAGCAGTTACTCCAGGGGCCAGCCCCAGCATTTT
TRBV14	TRBJ2-7	TRBD1	.	CASSRVTGGSVEQYF	TGTGCCAGCAGCCGGGTGACAGGGGGCTCGGTGGAGCAGTACTTC
TRBV29-1	TRBJ2-7	TRBD2	.	CSVAGLESYYEQYF	TGCAGCGTTGCAGGACTAGAGTCTTACTACGAGCAGTACTTC
TRBV9	TRBJ2-7	.	.	CASSVAQGPEGEQYF	TGTGCCAGCAGCGTAGCTCAGGGCCCGGAAGGCGAGCAGTACTTC
TRBV23-1	TRBJ2-2	TRBD1	few	CASSQGTGGAGELFF	TGCGCCAGCAGTCAAGGGACAGGGGGTGCCGGGGAGCTGTTTTTT
TRBV19	TRBJ1-5	.	.	CASRALPETISYSNQPQHF	TGTGCCAGTAGAGCTTTGCCAGAGACAATTAGTTATAGCAATCAGCCCCAGCATTTT
TRBV5-1	TRBJ2-3	TRBD2	.	CASSRWTSPGTDTQYF	TGCGCCAGCAGCCGATGGACTAGCCCCGGCACAGATACGCAGTATTTT
TRBV27	TRBJ2-5	.	.	CASSLVARDSVQETQYF	TGTGCCAGCAGTTTGGTCGCCCGAGACAGTGTCCAAGAGACCCAGTACTTC
TRBV27	TRBJ2-3	.	.	CASIPKGEDTQYF	TGTGCCAGCATCCCTAAGGGGGAAGATACGCAGTATTTT
TRBV4-3	TRBJ1-4	.	.	CASSQGSRGNEKLFF	TGCGCCAGCAGCCAAGGATCCAGGGGTAATGAAAAACTGTTTTTT
TRBV25-1	TRBJ2-4	.	once	CASSFQGGVQNIQYF	TGTGCCAGCAGTTTTCAGGGGGGAGTCCAAAACATTCAGTACTTC
TRBV7-9	TRBJ2-6	.	few	CASSLEAGSGANVLTF	TGTGCCAGCAGCTTAGAAGCAGGGTCCGGGGCCAACGTCCTGACTTTC
TRBV5-1	TRBJ2-5	TRBD2	.	CASSTLGLARQETQYF	TGCGCCAGCAGCACACTCGGACTAGCGCGACAAGAGACCCAGTACTTC
TRBV18	TRBJ2-6	.	.	CASSHRDSGANVLTF	TGTGCCAGCTCACACAGGGACTCTGGGGCCAACGTCCTGACTTTC
TRBV19	TRBJ2-2	.	.	CASSARGDNTGELFF	TGTGCCAGTAGTGCCCGCGGGGATAACACCGGGGAGCTGTTTTTT
TRBV27	TRBJ1-4	TRBD1	once	CASSAGQGIEKLFF	TGTGCCAGCAGTGCGGGACAGGGGATTGAAAAACTGTTTTTT
TRBV27	TRBJ1-5	TRBD1	.	CASSPSRRDSSNQPQHF	TGTGCCAGCAGTCCGTCCCGCCGGGACAGCTCCAATCAGCCCCAGCATTTT
TRBV7-8	TRBJ2-1	.	.	CASSFWGLNNEQFF	TGTGCCAGCAGCTTCTGGGGCCTAAACAATGAGCAGTTCTTC
TRBV5-1	TRBJ2-7	.	.	CASSWGSGPSYEQYF	TGCGCCAGCAGCTGGGGGAGCGGGCCTTCCTACGAGCAGTACTTC
TRBV28	TRBJ2-7	TRBD2	few	CASSLSSSGRAYEQYF	TGTGCCAGCAGTTTAAGTTCTAGCGGGAGGGCCTACGAGCAGTACTTC
TRBV28	TRBJ2-4	.	.	CASPNHLQDLLAKNIQYF	TGTGCCAGCCCCAACCACTTACAGGACCTTCTAGCCAAAAACATTCAGTACTTC
TRBV11-2	TRBJ2-1	TRBD2	few	CASSLEKASGMNNEQFF	TGTGCCAGCAGCTTAGAAAAAGCTAGCGGGATGAACAATGAGCAGTTCTTC
TRBV2	TRBJ2-1	.	.	CASKKPCSYNEQFF	TGTGCCAGCAAAAAGCCCTGCTCCTACAATGAGCAGTTCTTC
TRBV2	TRBJ2-7	TRBD1	.	CASRGDSPYEQYF	TGTGCCAGCAGGGGGGACAGTCCCTACGAGCAGTACTTC
TRBV7-3	TRBJ2-1	TRBD2	.	CASSLTPTGGSEQFF	TGTGCCAGCAGCTTAACCCCTACTGGCGGGAGTGAGCAGTTCTTC